Listed below are T cell receptor beta chains from one sample, sequenced in a study of T cell repertoires in cytomegalovirus infection. TCRdb passed the reads through MiXCR, listing each CDR3 protein once. The sample includes about 98,000 distinct CDR3 sequences, 16% of them seen just once. Sequenced sample: PBMCs. Receptors were obtained from a human donor in good health (CMV status not recorded). Some clones in this sample may be carry-over from other donors' samples. CDR3s include the opening cysteine and the closing phenylalanine or tryptophan. Each record gives: J gene, D gene, V gene, clone size, CDR3 protein, CDR3 DNA. The D gene is left open where the match is weak. The size entry is marked missing in some rows and otherwise reads once, few, many or a size class.

j_gene: TRBJ1-1; d_gene: NA; v_gene: TRBV5-4; abundance: many; CDR3aa: CASKTRGLDEAFF; CDR3nt: TGTGCCAGCAAAACCCGGGGTTTAGATGAAGCTTTCTTT
j_gene: TRBJ1-1; d_gene: TRBD1; v_gene: TRBV7-8; abundance: medium-sized; CDR3aa: CASSTRDRGIEAFF; CDR3nt: TGTGCCAGCAGCACCCGGGACAGGGGTATTGAAGCTTTCTTT
j_gene: TRBJ2-2; d_gene: NA; v_gene: TRBV7-2; abundance: many; CDR3aa: CASSLGGNTGELFF; CDR3nt: TGTGCCAGCAGCTTAGGGGGGAACACCGGGGAGCTGTTTTTT
j_gene: TRBJ2-3; d_gene: NA; v_gene: TRBV20-1; abundance: medium-sized; CDR3aa: CSARVLPETGTGTDTQYF; CDR3nt: TGCAGTGCTAGGGTTCTCCCAGAGACGGGGACCGGCACAGATACGCAGTATTTT
j_gene: TRBJ2-5; d_gene: NA; v_gene: TRBV2; abundance: NA; CDR3aa: CASSRRQETQYF; CDR3nt: TGTGCCAGCAGTCGTAGACAAGAGACCCAGTACTTC
j_gene: TRBJ1-2; d_gene: TRBD1; v_gene: TRBV7-9; abundance: many; CDR3aa: CASRGQGRNGYTF; CDR3nt: TGTGCCAGCAGGGGACAGGGGCGCAATGGCTACACCTTC
j_gene: TRBJ1-2; d_gene: TRBD1; v_gene: TRBV4-2; abundance: many; CDR3aa: CASSQYRTGRDGYTF; CDR3nt: TGTGCCAGCAGCCAATATAGGACAGGGCGGGATGGCTACACCTTC
j_gene: TRBJ1-1; d_gene: NA; v_gene: TRBV3-1; abundance: few; CDR3aa: CASSNPSGSTEAFF; CDR3nt: TGTGCCAGCAGCAACCCGTCGGGGAGCACTGAAGCTTTCTTT
j_gene: TRBJ1-6; d_gene: TRBD1; v_gene: TRBV20-1; abundance: NA; CDR3aa: CSAGNRQGNSPLHF; CDR3nt: TGCAGTGCTGGAAATAGACAGGGAAATTCACCCCTCCACTTT
j_gene: TRBJ2-3; d_gene: NA; v_gene: TRBV20-1; abundance: NA; CDR3aa: CSGPSAESTDTQYF; CDR3nt: TGCAGTGGGCCCTCTGCGGAGAGCACAGATACGCAGTATTTT